These 17 T cell receptor beta chains originate from one sample sequenced in a study of T-cell reconstitution after alpha-beta-depleted transplantation in children. Preparation of the TCRbeta library was carried out with unique molecular identifiers. TCRdb independently ran MiXCR on the PCR reads; one entry per CDR3 protein. Of some 200,000 distinct CDR3 sequences in the sample, about 14% were seen once. The source was PBMCs from the stem cell graft donor, collected from the stem cell graft. These receptor sequences come from a human donor who donated a stem cell graft to a child with acute lymphoblastic leukemia.

The sample holds many counts of this clonotype. The J gene is TRBJ2-3, the V gene TRBV10-1, with D maybe TRBD2 (6 bases). From germline, CDR1 is WNHNN and CDR2 SYGVQD (reference sequence). Trimming shortened V by 7 bases and J by 8 bases, and 16 bases separated the two germline ends. The CDR3 totals 13 residues. The CDR3 loop reads CASNPTVGSTQYF. The CDR3 nucleotides are TGCGCCAGCAACCCGACTGTCGGGAGTACGCAGTATTTT.

This clonotype showed up just once. A much larger clone differs from this one at a single base, so this may be a read error. The chain couples TRBV20-1 to TRBJ2-7; D remains ambiguous. Per germline, CDR1 DFQATT and CDR2 SNEGSKA (reference sequence). V was cut by 2 bases and J by 5 bases, with 10 bases left in between. This CDR3 comprises 12 residues. The CDR3 is CSARQSVDEQYF. The CDR3 nucleotides read TGCAGTGCTAGACAGTCGGTAGACGAGCAGTACTTC.

The V gene is TRBV29-1, the J gene TRBJ2-1, with 9 nucleotides matching TRBD2. V dropped 6 bases and J dropped 12; count of bases not matched to a gene: 9. The CDR3 consists of 12 residues. Germline V gene data show CDR1 as SQVTM and CDR2 as ANQGSEA. Written as DNA, the CDR3 is TGCAGCGTCGCGGGTGGCGGGGGGGGGCAGTTCTTC. Translating it yields CSVAGGGGGQFF.

The genes are TRBV20-1 and TRBJ1-5, with D unresolved. This CDR3 is built from 14 residues. Germline V lookup: CDR1 DFQATT, CDR2 SNEGSKA (reference sequence). Trimming shortened V by 1 base and J by 0 bases, and 7 bases separated the two germline ends. In DNA form, the CDR3 reads TGCAGTGCTAGAGGGGGTCATAGCAATCAGCCCCAGCATTTT. Residues: CSARGGHSNQPQHF.

This clonotype showed up many times. The chain carries TRBV12-3 or TRBV12-4 and TRBJ2-2, with 13 bases aligning to TRBD2. J was trimmed by 4 bases and V by 6 bases; bases with no gene match: 2. The CDR3 runs 15 residues. The CDR3 here is CASSRLAGGTGELFF. In DNA, the CDR3 is TGTGCCAGCAGCAGACTAGCGGGAGGCACCGGGGAGCTGTTTTTT.

This clonotype was observed at least ten times. The chain uses TRBV7-8 and TRBJ2-7, with 11 positions matching TRBD1. This CDR3 spans 14 amino acids. The germline CDR1 and CDR2 sequences are SGHVS and FQNEAQ. Losses at the gene ends were 5 bases for V and 5 bases for J; bases not matched to a gene: 5. CDR3: CASSQDRGLNEQYF. DNA of the CDR3: TGTGCCAGCAGCCAGGACAGGGGGCTCAACGAGCAGTACTTC.

This clonotype came up many times. The chain is built from TRBV7-6 and TRBJ2-1; 13 positions agree with TRBD2. This CDR3 has 18 amino acids. V dropped 4 bases and J dropped 4; count of bases not matched to a gene: 10. Germline assignment: CDR1 SGHVS and CDR2 FNYEAQ. This chain's CDR3 is CASSSKETGLAGYNEQFF. In nucleotides, the CDR3 is TGTGCCAGCAGCTCAAAGGAGACGGGACTAGCGGGATACAATGAGCAGTTCTTC. Full variable domain (missing parts from reference TRBV7-6 and TRBJ2-1): GAGVSQSPRYKVTKRGQDVALRCDPISGHVSLYWYRQALGQGPEFLTYFNYEAQQDKSGLPNDRFSAERPEGSISTLTIQRTEQRDSAMYRCASSSKETGLAGYNEQFFGPGTRLTVL.

This clonotype came up many times. V usage is TRBV6-5 and J usage is TRBJ2-1, with D possibly matching TRBD2 (6 bases). V was clipped by 2 bases and J by 8 bases, with 13 bases between them. Germline CDR1 and CDR2: MNHEY and SVGAGI. The CDR3 sequence is 14 residues long. The CDR3 DNA follows: TGTGCCAGCAGTTACCGGGACTCAAGCGATGAGCAGTTCTTC. This encodes CASSYRDSSDEQFF.

This clonotype was observed many times. This sequence joins TRBV29-1 and TRBJ2-1; D may be TRBD1 (6 bases). This CDR3 comprises 11 residues. Germline V gives CDR1 SQVTM, CDR2 ANQGSEA. V dropped 6 bases and J dropped 6 bases, with 9 bases sitting between them. The CDR3 loop reads CSVQGGNEQFF. The CDR3 region has the DNA TGCAGCGTACAAGGGGGCAATGAGCAGTTCTTC.

This clonotype came up many times. This rearrangement joins TRBV12-3 or TRBV12-4 to TRBJ2-2, with 7 bases identical to TRBD1. V shed 5 bases, J shed 6 bases, and the junction held 9 bases outside the gene matches. CDR3 length: 15 residues. CDR3 bases: TGTGCCAGCAGTGGGACAGTCCGGCGCTCCGGGGAGCTGTTTTTT. Encoded protein: CASSGTVRRSGELFF.

The rearrangement joins TRBV19 to TRBJ2-7; 10 bases are a match to TRBD2. Germline CDR1 reads LNHDA; CDR2 reads SQIVND (reference sequence). The CDR3 covers 16 residues. With 4 bases clipped from V and 5 bases from J, the junction kept 11 bases outside the gene matches. The CDR3 sequence: CASSNGGAGGSDEQYF. DNA of the CDR3: TGTGCCAGTAGTAACGGAGGAGCGGGAGGGAGCGACGAGCAGTACTTC.

The chain carries TRBV10-1 and TRBJ2-5; 13 bases fit TRBD2. The germline CDR1 and CDR2 sequences are WNHNN and SYGVQD (reference sequence). The CDR3 has 16 residues. The junction had 11 bases not matched to a gene; V was cut back by 9 bases and J by 4 bases. The CDR3 DNA sequence: TGCGCCAGATCCCCGGGACTAGCGGGAATGGGAGAGACCCAGTACTTC. It specifies CARSPGLAGMGETQYF.

This clonotype was seen ten or more times. The chain couples TRBV12-3 or TRBV12-4 to TRBJ1-1; no definite D call. V was shortened by 5 bases and J by 0 bases, with 10 bases between the two germline ends. The CDR3 totals 14 residues. CDR3 sequence reads: CASSTGWVNTEAFF. CDR3 nucleotides: TGTGCCAGCAGTACGGGGTGGGTGAACACTGAAGCTTTCTTT.

The table lists this clonotype with many counts. The chain combines TRBV5-1 with TRBJ2-1; D may be TRBD2 (6 bases). From germline, CDR1 is SGHRS and CDR2 YFSETQ. V lost 2 bases and J 0 bases, leaving 12 bases between the germline ends. The CDR3 sequence is 16 residues long. The CDR3 reads CASSFLSGSSYNEQFF. The CDR3 region has the DNA TGCGCCAGCAGCTTCCTTAGCGGAAGCTCCTACAATGAGCAGTTCTTC.

This clonotype was recorded many times. The rearrangement links TRBV10-3 to TRBJ2-7, with 11 bases matching TRBD1. J lost 2 bases, V lost 6 bases, and 6 bases had no gene match. The CDR3 extends over 15 amino acids. CDR1 and CDR2 from the germline V gene are ENHRY and SYGVKD. CDR3 sequence reads: CAISLGTGGPYEQYF. The CDR3 region has the DNA TGTGCCATCAGCCTCGGGACAGGGGGTCCCTACGAGCAGTACTTC.

V gene TRBV4-1 combines with J gene TRBJ1-2; D is unclear. Looked up from germline, CDR1 is MGHRA and CDR2 is YSYEKL. The CDR3 has 16 residues. Trimming took off 2 bases at V and 2 bases at J, with 15 bases between the two ends. CDR3 DNA: TGCGCCAGCAGCCAACCAACACAAGGTTCGAACTATGGCTACACCTTC. Encoded protein: CASSQPTQGSNYGYTF.

This clonotype was found many times. The genes are TRBV2 and TRBJ1-2, with no clear D. The germline V gene has CDR1 SNHLY and CDR2 FYNNEI. The V gene lost 8 bases and the J gene lost 6 bases, with 13 bases spanning the gap. This CDR3 comprises 12 residues. The CDR3 loop reads CASLADSHGYTF. The CDR3 DNA sequence: TGTGCCAGCCTCGCGGATAGCCATGGCTACACCTTC. Drawing the rest from reference TRBV2 and TRBJ1-2, the complete variable domain is EPEVTQTPSHQVTQMGQEVILRCVPISNHLYFYWYRQILGQKVEFLVSFYNNEISEKSEIFDDQFSVERPDGSNFTLKIRSTKLEDSAMYFCASLADSHGYTFGSGTRLTVV.